These T cell receptor beta chains were read from a single sample in a study of T cell responses to AZD1222 COVID-19 vaccine. Measured with immunoSEQ multiplex PCR; TCRdb has only the in-frame clones, and not every one. This sample has fewer than 150,000 clones, with more than 85% found just once. Sequenced material: peripheral blood, taken on day 0 of AZD1222 vaccination. These receptors originate from an adult in good health. The CDR3 runs from the conserved cysteine through the conserved F or W. The order of the fields is J gene, V gene, D gene, clone size, CDR3 DNA, CDR3 protein. The D gene is left open where the match is weak. Rows give clone size only sometimes, using once, few, many, or a class for an expanded clone.

j_gene: TRBJ1-4; v_gene: TRBV5-1; d_gene: .; abundance: .; CDR3nt: TGCGCCAGCAGTACCAGGGGCAAGGGGGAAAAACTGTTTTTT; CDR3aa: CASSTRGKGEKLFF
j_gene: TRBJ1-1; v_gene: TRBV4-1; d_gene: .; abundance: .; CDR3nt: TGCGCCAGCAGCCAAGATCCCGCGAACACTGAAGCTTTCTTT; CDR3aa: CASSQDPANTEAFF
j_gene: TRBJ2-2; v_gene: TRBV19; d_gene: TRBD1; abundance: .; CDR3nt: TGTGCCAGTAGGAAAGGACAGGGTAACACCGGGGAGCTGTTTTTT; CDR3aa: CASRKGQGNTGELFF
j_gene: TRBJ2-7; v_gene: TRBV11-3; d_gene: .; abundance: .; CDR3nt: TGTGCCAGCAGCTTAGGTGGTCAGACATCCTACGAGCAGTACTTC; CDR3aa: CASSLGGQTSYEQYF
j_gene: TRBJ1-3; v_gene: TRBV6-5; d_gene: TRBD1; abundance: .; CDR3nt: TGTGCCAGCAGGGGAAGACAGGGGGGAAACACCATATATTTT; CDR3aa: CASRGRQGGNTIYF
j_gene: TRBJ1-2; v_gene: TRBV7-9; d_gene: .; abundance: once; CDR3nt: TGTGCCAGCAGCTTCTCGGGAGGTGGCTACACCTTC; CDR3aa: CASSFSGGGYTF
j_gene: TRBJ1-2; v_gene: TRBV6-1; d_gene: .; abundance: .; CDR3nt: TGTGCCAGCAGTGAACAGGGAAGCGCCTATGGCTACACCTTC; CDR3aa: CASSEQGSAYGYTF
j_gene: TRBJ2-1; v_gene: TRBV7-6; d_gene: TRBD2; abundance: .; CDR3nt: TGTGCCAGCAGCGGTGGACTAGCGGGGGGATACAATGAGCAGTTCTTC; CDR3aa: CASSGGLAGGYNEQFF
j_gene: TRBJ2-3; v_gene: TRBV5-1; d_gene: .; abundance: .; CDR3nt: TGCGCCAGCAGCTTATACACAGATACGCAGTATTTT; CDR3aa: CASSLYTDTQYF
j_gene: TRBJ1-1; v_gene: TRBV6-5; d_gene: .; abundance: .; CDR3nt: TGTGCCAGCAGTTACTCGGGCAGGGCAGACACTGAAGCTTTCTTT; CDR3aa: CASSYSGRADTEAFF
j_gene: TRBJ1-4; v_gene: TRBV5-4; d_gene: .; abundance: .; CDR3nt: TGTGCCAGCAGCTTGCAGGGCACAACTAATGAAAAACTGTTTTTT; CDR3aa: CASSLQGTTNEKLFF
j_gene: TRBJ1-1; v_gene: TRBV6-5; d_gene: TRBD1; abundance: .; CDR3nt: TGTGCCAGCAGTAACGGACAGGGCAACACTGAAGCTTTCTTT; CDR3aa: CASSNGQGNTEAFF
j_gene: TRBJ2-7; v_gene: TRBV7-9; d_gene: .; abundance: .; CDR3nt: TGTGCCAGCAGCTTAGAAGGGATCTCCTACGAGCAGTACTTC; CDR3aa: CASSLEGISYEQYF
j_gene: TRBJ2-5; v_gene: TRBV18; d_gene: .; abundance: .; CDR3nt: TGTGCCAGCTCACCAATAGGGACTGGGAACGGGGAGACCCAGTACTTC; CDR3aa: CASSPIGTGNGETQYF
j_gene: TRBJ2-3; v_gene: TRBV5-4; d_gene: TRBD2; abundance: .; CDR3nt: TGTGCCAGCAGCTTAGGACTAGCGGGCACAGATACGCAGTATTTT; CDR3aa: CASSLGLAGTDTQYF
j_gene: TRBJ2-7; v_gene: TRBV29-1; d_gene: .; abundance: .; CDR3nt: TGCAGCGTTGAAGCAGGGTCCTCCTACGAGCAGTACTTC; CDR3aa: CSVEAGSSYEQYF
j_gene: TRBJ1-1; v_gene: TRBV3-1/TRBV3-2; d_gene: .; abundance: .; CDR3nt: TGTGCCAGCAGCCCAGGGGTGAACACTGAAGCTTTCTTT; CDR3aa: CASSPGVNTEAFF
j_gene: TRBJ2-5; v_gene: TRBV9; d_gene: .; abundance: .; CDR3nt: TGTGCCAGCAGCCAAGGGGAAGGGACCCAGTACTTC; CDR3aa: CASSQGEGTQYF
j_gene: TRBJ2-1; v_gene: TRBV19; d_gene: TRBD2; abundance: .; CDR3nt: TGTGCCAGTAGTACAGGGACTAGCGGGGTAAATGAGCAGTTCTTC; CDR3aa: CASSTGTSGVNEQFF
j_gene: TRBJ1-5; v_gene: TRBV28; d_gene: .; abundance: .; CDR3nt: TGTGCCAGCAGTTTGTGGGGGAGTCAGCCCCAGCATTTT; CDR3aa: CASSLWGSQPQHF
j_gene: TRBJ1-5; v_gene: TRBV3-1/TRBV3-2; d_gene: .; abundance: .; CDR3nt: TGTGCCAGCAGCCAAGAATGGGGGGCGCATCAGCCCCAGCATTTT; CDR3aa: CASSQEWGAHQPQHF
j_gene: TRBJ2-7; v_gene: TRBV4-1; d_gene: .; abundance: .; CDR3nt: TGCGCCAGCAGCCAACTTACAGGGTCCAACGAGCAGTACTTC; CDR3aa: CASSQLTGSNEQYF
j_gene: TRBJ2-3; v_gene: TRBV29-1; d_gene: TRBD2; abundance: .; CDR3nt: TGCAGCGCTACCGGGAGGGCCCTTCTGGGTACGCAGTATTTT; CDR3aa: CSATGRALLGTQYF
j_gene: TRBJ1-1; v_gene: TRBV9; d_gene: TRBD1; abundance: .; CDR3nt: TGTGCCAGCAGCGTCGGACAGGGGAACACTGAAGCTTTCTTT; CDR3aa: CASSVGQGNTEAFF
j_gene: TRBJ1-5; v_gene: TRBV19; d_gene: .; abundance: .; CDR3nt: TGTGCCAGTAGATTGGGCAATCAGCCCCAGCATTTT; CDR3aa: CASRLGNQPQHF
j_gene: TRBJ2-3; v_gene: TRBV10-1; d_gene: .; abundance: .; CDR3nt: TGCGCCAGCAGTGGCCTACTTTCAGATACGCAGTATTTT; CDR3aa: CASSGLLSDTQYF
j_gene: TRBJ2-1; v_gene: TRBV5-1; d_gene: TRBD1; abundance: .; CDR3nt: TGCGCCAGCAGCTTGAGTGACAGGGGGTTTAGCTCCTACAATGAGCAGTTCTTC; CDR3aa: CASSLSDRGFSSYNEQFF